This T cell receptor (beta chain) comes out of a study of molecular identifiers for immune sequencing clone quantification (dated by TCRdb to the late 2010s). As for the study more broadly: In a replicate experiment, RNA from about 19,000 or 110,000 naive CD8 T cells was split into five aliquots, four of which were sequenced. This methods study benchmarked molecular-identifier clustering-based TCR repertoire sequencing (MIDCIRS) and TCR RNA copy counting, using CD8 T cells to do so. What the authors observed across the whole study: In CMV-specific effector cells, clones with more than 20 RNA copies accounted for over 97% of molecules, whereas in naive cells such clones accounted for under 1%. Without barcode sub-clustering, chimeric consensus sequences inflated TCR diversity; chimeras reached as high as 47%. The sizes of highly expanded clones could end up underestimated when identical TCR molecules share a barcode. Modeling gave about 3.3 recovered TCR RNA copies per cell versus approximately 9 by digital PCR, implying approximately 30% capture efficiency. A single cell's worth of spiked-in Jurkat TCR RNA was reported detectable even among around 970,000 naive CD8 T cells. Naive libraries contained spiked-in Jurkat TCR RNA (around eleven copies' worth), which is not part of the donor repertoire.

Naive CD8 T cell libraries were made from around 18,000 to 910,000 sorted cells using 10%, 30% or 50% of purified RNA. Naive CD8 T cells, defined as CD8+CD4-CCR7+CD45RA+, were FACS-sorted into RLT Plus buffer on a BD FACSAria II. To test detection sensitivity, Jurkat RNA equivalent to more than 9 TCR copies was spiked into samples of roughly 18,000-1,000,000 naive CD8 T cells. Enrichment of CD8 T cells was performed with RosetteSep CD8+ T Cell Enrichment Cocktail and Ficoll-Paque, after which ACK red cell lysis was carried out. Library creation used PCR. TCRdb shows the sequencer as NextSeq 500. Bulk TCR libraries were made following a previously described method, with the TCR primers given in Table S5. The Qiagen AllPrep DNA/RNA kit was used to purify total RNA. Before any analysis, reads coming from multiple sequencing runs of the same library were combined into one pool. Regarding the original processing steps: Only reads with exact TCR constant sequence were kept, trimmed to 150 nt, and grouped by their 12-nt molecular barcodes. Reads within each barcode group were sub-clustered using a 15% Levenshtein threshold, and quality-weighted consensus sequences were constructed for each RNA molecule. Non-functional sequences were removed, as were lower-count sequences one edit away from another. Barcode sub-clusters with fewer than 20% of the maximum read count were removed, based on fitting two negative binomial distributions. TCRdb handled the public reads itself, with Q25 trimming in fastp and clone calling in MiXCR, and kept productive beta chains. Each CDR3 protein appears once, grouped with its most common genes and DNA. TCRdb assigned the V and J calls; the authors' analysis was not used. The sample includes under 350,000 distinct CDR3 sequences, with roughly a quarter observed a single time. The top ten hold 0.74% of the sample.

As to this clonotype: Its antigen remains unidentified. The record has no base qualities; no much larger clone is one base away.

The junction carries 8 bases between V and J, which are trimmed by 3 bases and 2 bases respectively. The germline V gene (reference sequence) gives CDR1 as LNHDA and CDR2 as SQIVND. From cysteine to phenylalanine, the CDR3 is 13 amino acids long. Only CDR3 DNA remains: 39 bases, in frame from the first base. Material: naive CD8+ T cells from blood, with Jurkat cell RNA spiked in. The cell subset or site label here, explained by the study, means: FACS-sorted CD8+CD4-CCR7+CD45RA+ naive T cells. The receptor chain draws on TRBV19 and TRBJ2-7; the D gene lacks a confident call. This TCR derives from a human donor in good health. Some libraries in this study had Jurkat cell RNA spiked in. The bases are TGTGCCAGTAGTATGGGCGGACCCTACGAGCAGTACTTC. Its protein is CASSMGGPYEQYF.